Listed here are 13 T cell receptor beta chains from one sample, sequenced in a study of blood T cell repertoires in COVID-19. Measured with immunoSEQ multiplex PCR; TCRdb has only the in-frame clones, and not every one. The sample consists of around 58,000 clones, about 89% of them appearing once. Sequencing was performed on peripheral blood. Receptors were obtained from a woman aged 55-69 years with active or convalescent COVID-19.

This clone was recorded a few times. The rearrangement links TRBV6-8 to TRBJ2-3, with 8 bases lining up with TRBD2. This CDR3 comprises 21 residues. The J segment lost 1 base and the V segment lost 6 bases, leaving 24 bases of the junction unmatched. CDR1 is MNHGY and CDR2 is SAAAGT in the germline V gene. The CDR3 DNA reads as TGTGCCAGCAGCCACCTTCCCACAGGACTAGCCGGAGCCATTGGCACAGATACGCAGTATTTT. Translating it yields CASSHLPTGLAGAIGTDTQYF.

The chain has TRBV5-1 and TRBJ1-1, with unresolved D. There are 14 residues in the CDR3. Germline values: CDR1 SGHRS, CDR2 YFSETQ. The V and J ends lost 6 bases and 5 bases respectively, with 17 bases between them. The CDR3 spells CASTDNPSRTEAFF. Written as DNA, the CDR3 is TGCGCCAGCACAGATAACCCCTCGCGGACTGAAGCTTTCTTT.

The DNA for the CDR3 is TGTGCCAGCAGCGGACAGGGGGGTTCGAAGGGAAACACCATATATTTT. As protein: CASSGQGGSKGNTIYF. The rearrangement uses TRBV28 and TRBJ1-3; 10 nucleotides align to TRBD1. V shed 6 bases, J shed 4 bases, and the junction held 9 bases outside the gene matches. The CDR3 has 16 residues. Germline CDR1 reads MDHEN; CDR2 reads SYDVKM.

The chain has TRBV3-1 (or the pseudogene TRBV3-2) and TRBJ1-2; 8 bases align to TRBD1. J gave up 2 bases and V 4 bases, and 6 bases lay outside the gene matches. The CDR3 spans 15 residues. Germline CDR1 reads LGHDT; CDR2 reads YNNKEL (reference sequence). The chain's CDR3 is CASSPGQGRNYGYTF. CDR3 nucleotide sequence: TGTGCCAGCAGCCCCGGACAGGGAAGAAACTATGGCTACACCTTC.

The chain recombines TRBV4-1 with TRBJ2-1, with 10 bases that match TRBD2. This CDR3 spans 17 amino acids. Trimming removed 0 bases from V and 7 bases from J; junction bases left unmatched: 9. Germline V gives CDR1 MGHRA, CDR2 YSYEKL. The CDR3 protein is CASSQEERGGHENEQFF. The CDR3 DNA reads TGCGCCAGCAGCCAAGAAGAGCGGGGGGGCCACGAAAATGAGCAGTTCTTC.

This chain joins TRBV28 and TRBJ2-7; 7 nucleotides match TRBD1. V trimming: 5 bases; J trimming: 3 bases; junction bases outside the gene matches: 7. Germline CDR1 is MDHEN and CDR2 is SYDVKM. This CDR3 is built from 14 residues. CDR3 in amino acids: CASSRQGGSYEQYF. The DNA of the CDR3 is TGTGCCAGCAGTCGACAGGGTGGTAGCTACGAGCAGTACTTC.

The chain uses TRBV19 and TRBJ1-3, with D possibly being TRBD1 (5 bases). Per germline, CDR1 LNHDA and CDR2 SQIVND (reference sequence). The V gene lost 4 bases and the J gene lost 0 bases, with 7 bases spanning the gap. CDR3 size: 14 residues. The CDR3, as DNA: TGTGCCAGTAGTAGACAGATCTCTGGAAACACCATATATTTT. It specifies CASSRQISGNTIYF.

The V call is TRBV11-2, the J call TRBJ2-2; TRBD2 matches 7 bases. The trim removed 5 bases at V and 7 bases at J, leaving 7 bases unmatched. The CDR3 loop spans 14 amino acids. Germline CDR1 is SGHAT and CDR2 is FQNNGV. CDR3 sequence: CASSLRLASGELFF. DNA for the CDR3: TGTGCCAGCAGCCTAAGACTAGCTAGCGGGGAGCTGTTTTTT.

The J gene is TRBJ2-2, the V gene TRBV23-1, with a weak D call TRBD1 (6 bases). TRBV23-1 is identified as an open reading frame with a role that is uncertain. The V and J ends lost 3 bases and 0 bases respectively, with 20 bases between them. This CDR3 region has 19 residues. CDR3: CASSHSEIGTNPNTGELFF. CDR3 DNA: TGCGCCAGCAGTCATTCGGAGATTGGGACAAATCCGAACACCGGGGAGCTGTTTTTT.

This chain connects TRBV6-5 to TRBJ1-3; 9 bases match TRBD1. Per the germline V gene, CDR1 is MNHEY and CDR2 is SVGAGI. V trimming: 8 bases; J trimming: 4 bases; junction bases outside the gene matches: 9. The CDR3 has 15 amino acids. This chain's CDR3 is CASARGQGYGNTIYF. In nucleotides, the CDR3 is TGTGCCAGCGCCCGGGGACAGGGATACGGAAACACCATATATTTT.

V usage is TRBV14 and J usage is TRBJ1-1; TRBD1 matches at 7 bases. Germline V gives CDR1 SGHDN, CDR2 FVKESK. V trimming: 3 bases; J trimming: 0 bases; junction bases outside the gene matches: 4. This CDR3 contains 15 residues. The CDR3 DNA reads TGTGCCAGCAGCCATGAGGACAGGTTGAACACTGAAGCTTTCTTT. Its translation: CASSHEDRLNTEAFF. Based on the CDR3 plus reference TRBV14 and TRBJ1-1, the full variable domain is EAGVTQFPSHSVIEKGQTVTLRCDPISGHDNLYWYRRVMGKEIKFLLHFVKESKQDESGMPNNRFLAERTGGTYSTLKVQPAELEDSGVYFCASSHEDRLNTEAFFGQGTRLTVV.

This rearrangement joins TRBV10-3 to TRBJ2-7; 9 nucleotides align to TRBD2. The CDR3 runs to 15 residues. V dropped 3 bases and J dropped 2; count of bases not matched to a gene: 5. Germline assignment: CDR1 ENHRY and CDR2 SYGVKD. The CDR3 DNA is TGTGCCATCAGTGACCCGACTAGCGGCCCCTACGAGCAGTACTTC. Protein: CAISDPTSGPYEQYF.

This clone was counted only a few times. The chain recombines TRBV7-3 with TRBJ1-5, with unresolved D. From germline, CDR1 is SGHTA and CDR2 FQGTGA. The CDR3 totals 13 residues. V dropped 5 bases and J dropped 7 bases, with 12 bases sitting between them. This chain's CDR3 is CASSPQTRQPQHF. Here the CDR3 DNA reads TGTGCCAGCAGCCCTCAGACACGCCAGCCCCAGCATTTT.